The text below deals with one TCR beta chain. This entry belongs to a study of blood T cell repertoires in COVID-19. Study in general: PBMCs, B-cell-depleted T cells, or T cells were the source of the cDNA or gDNA that made up the material.

Germline V CDR1 and CDR2: SGHTS, YDEGEE. Deletions cut 4 bases from V and 1 base from J, with 15 bases between. There are 16 residues in the CDR3. In the original processing: Estimated nucleated cell counts came from reference gene primer amplification. The method was immunoSEQ multiplex PCR; TCRdb's version includes in-frame clones alone and lacks a portion of them. V and J calls and clone size are copied from that table; D and trimming were computed from the DNA. The table lists 100,000 or so clones, 85% to 95% of them singletons. This clonotype was sampled from a man in his fifties with active COVID-19. The chain joins TRBV5-8 to TRBJ2-1, with D perhaps TRBD1 (6 bases). Source material: peripheral blood. The CDR3 region is CASSRRTVVSYNEQFF. For the CDR3, the DNA is TGTGCCAGCAGCCGGAGGACAGTGGTGTCCTACAATGAGCAGTTCTTC.